This is a list of T cell receptor beta chains from one sample in a study of OX40 agonist ivuxolimab in advanced cancers. Using immunoSEQ multiplex PCR, the repertoire was profiled, and TCRdb retains in-frame clones only, with some absent. The sample has about 72,000 clones, around 91% seen once; the top ten hold 0.94%. The sample in question was CD4+ or CD8+ T cells sorted from blood, obtained in a trial of the OX40 agonist ivuxolimab. The source of these receptors is an adult with an advanced solid tumor such as melanoma, head and neck, liver or kidney cancer. The CDR3 runs from the conserved cysteine through the conserved F or W. A D gene is named only where the DNA matches it firmly. Clone size is shown for a subset of rows, as once, few, many or a class of expanded clone.

j_call,clone_size,d_call,v_call,cdr3_nt,cdr3_aa
TRBJ1-6,.,.,TRBV10-3,TGTGCCATCAGTGAGACCCGACCGGTCCGAGGTTCACCCCTCCACTTT,CAISETRPVRGSPLHF
TRBJ2-5,once,.,TRBV18,TGTGCCAGCTCACCTGAACAAGAGACCCAGTACTTC,CASSPEQETQYF
TRBJ2-7,.,.,TRBV7-3,TGTGCCAGCAGCTTAGCTTATGGGTCCGAGCAGTACTTC,CASSLAYGSEQYF
TRBJ2-1,.,TRBD2,TRBV5-1,TGCGCCAGCAGCTTGCAGGGCGGGGGGACGAATGAGCAGTTCTTC,CASSLQGGGTNEQFF
TRBJ2-6,.,.,TRBV7-6,TGTGCCAGCAGCTTAGGAGCGGGCTCTGGGGCCAACGTCCTGACTTTC,CASSLGAGSGANVLTF
TRBJ2-1,.,.,TRBV5-1,TGCGCCAGCAGCTTTATAGGATACAATGAGCAGTTCTTC,CASSFIGYNEQFF
TRBJ2-5,.,.,TRBV4-2,TGTGCCAGCAGCCAAGATGGAACGGGGAAGGGAGAGACCCAGTACTTC,CASSQDGTGKGETQYF
TRBJ1-6,.,.,TRBV2,TGTGCCAGCAGTGAAGCGCGTGGGTTCAGTTCACCCCTCCACTTT,CASSEARGFSSPLHF
TRBJ1-2,once,TRBD1,TRBV18,TGTGCCAGCTCACCGGGACAGGGTTACGGCTACACCTTC,CASSPGQGYGYTF
TRBJ2-7,.,TRBD1,TRBV28,TGTGCCAGCAGTTTAAGGGACAGCTCCTACGAGCAGTACTTC,CASSLRDSSYEQYF
TRBJ1-1,.,TRBD1,TRBV6-5,TGTGCCAGCAGTTACGGGACAGGGGCCACGAACGAAGCTTTCTTT,CASSYGTGATNEAFF
TRBJ2-1,.,TRBD1,TRBV27,TGTGCCAGCAGCTCGACAGGGGGTATTCCTAGCGGCTCCTACAATGAGCAGTTCTTC,CASSSTGGIPSGSYNEQFF
TRBJ1-2,.,TRBD1,TRBV7-9,TGTGCCAGCAGCCCAAAGGGGGCAGGGTTGCTTCGATACACCTTC,CASSPKGAGLLRYTF
TRBJ2-2,.,.,TRBV28,TGTGCCAGCAGTTTAAAGCGAGCCGGGGAGCTGTTTTTT,CASSLKRAGELFF
TRBJ1-1,.,.,TRBV14,TGTGCCAGCAGCCAACAGGGGAGTAAGAACACTGAAGCTTTCTTT,CASSQQGSKNTEAFF
TRBJ1-6,.,TRBD1,TRBV2,TGTGCCAGCGGCCTAGACAGGGAGGGAAGGTCACCCCTCCACTTT,CASGLDREGRSPLHF
TRBJ1-2,.,.,TRBV9,TGTGCCAGCAGCGTAGGCCCCTTTAACTATGGCTACACCTTC,CASSVGPFNYGYTF
TRBJ1-4,.,.,TRBV7-8,TGTGCCAGCAGCCTGAGACAGGCCGCAACTAATGAAAAACTGTTTTTT,CASSLRQAATNEKLFF
TRBJ1-2,.,.,TRBV28,TGTGCCAGCAGCCCGGGGCCGCCCTATGGCTACACCTTC,CASSPGPPYGYTF
TRBJ2-5,.,.,TRBV5-1,TGCGCCAGCAGCTTGGAGTACCAAGAGACCCAGTACTTC,CASSLEYQETQYF
TRBJ2-1,medium-sized,.,TRBV9,TGTGCCAGCAGCAGAGGGGACGGCACAGAGCAGTTCTTC,CASSRGDGTEQFF
TRBJ1-3,.,.,TRBV11-2,TGTGCCAGCAGCCTCAGCACGTCCCGTGGTGGAAACACCATATATTTT,CASSLSTSRGGNTIYF
TRBJ1-2,.,.,TRBV5-6,TGTGCCAGCAGCTTGCGTGGGTATGGCTACACCTTC,CASSLRGYGYTF
TRBJ1-1,.,.,TRBV5-4,TGTGCCAGCAGCTTACAGCAGGGTCTGAACACTGAAGCTTTCTTT,CASSLQQGLNTEAFF
TRBJ1-5,.,.,TRBV4-2,TGTGCCAGCAGCCAAGAGTGGGGAACAGTCGGCAATCAGCCCCAGCATTTT,CASSQEWGTVGNQPQHF